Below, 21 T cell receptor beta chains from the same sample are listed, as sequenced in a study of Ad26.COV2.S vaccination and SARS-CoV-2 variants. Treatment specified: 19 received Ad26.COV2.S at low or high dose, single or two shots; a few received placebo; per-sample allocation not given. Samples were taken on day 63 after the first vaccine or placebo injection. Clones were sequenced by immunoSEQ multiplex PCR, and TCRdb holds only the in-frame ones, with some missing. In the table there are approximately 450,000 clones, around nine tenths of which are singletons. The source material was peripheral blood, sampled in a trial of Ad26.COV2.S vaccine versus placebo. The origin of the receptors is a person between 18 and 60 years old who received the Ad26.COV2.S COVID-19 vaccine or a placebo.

The CDR3: CASSPLPGGRELFF. In DNA, the CDR3 is TGTGCCAGCAGTCCATTACCAGGAGGAAGGGAGCTGTTTTTT. The chain couples TRBV6-5 to TRBJ2-2, with D maybe TRBD2 (5 bases). Trimming took off 5 bases at V and 9 bases at J, with 16 bases between the two ends. The CDR3 loop spans 14 amino acids. Per the germline V gene, CDR1 is MNHEY and CDR2 is SVGAGI.

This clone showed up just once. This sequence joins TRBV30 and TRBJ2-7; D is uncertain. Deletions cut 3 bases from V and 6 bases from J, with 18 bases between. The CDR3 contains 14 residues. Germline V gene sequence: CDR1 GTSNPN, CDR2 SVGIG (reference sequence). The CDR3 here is CAWRDATLKREQYF. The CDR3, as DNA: TGTGCCTGGAGGGACGCCACCTTAAAACGCGAGCAGTACTTC.

CDR3 nucleotide sequence: TGTGCCAGCAGCTTTTACAGGGATAGGACTATCAATGAGCAGTTCTTC. Translation gives CASSFYRDRTINEQFF. The V and J genes are TRBV28 and TRBJ2-1; D possibly matches TRBD1 or TRBD2 (6 bases each). Trimming took 6 bases from V and 6 from J, leaving 21 bases between them. Germline CDR1 reads MDHEN; CDR2 reads SYDVKM. This CDR3 is built from 16 residues.

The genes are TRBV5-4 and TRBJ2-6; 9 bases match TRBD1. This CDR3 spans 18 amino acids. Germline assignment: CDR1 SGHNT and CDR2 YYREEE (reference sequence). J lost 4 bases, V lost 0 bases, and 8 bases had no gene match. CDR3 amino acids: CASSLGGQGYGGANVLTF. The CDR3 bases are TGTGCCAGCAGCTTGGGTGGACAGGGGTACGGAGGGGCCAACGTCCTGACTTTC.

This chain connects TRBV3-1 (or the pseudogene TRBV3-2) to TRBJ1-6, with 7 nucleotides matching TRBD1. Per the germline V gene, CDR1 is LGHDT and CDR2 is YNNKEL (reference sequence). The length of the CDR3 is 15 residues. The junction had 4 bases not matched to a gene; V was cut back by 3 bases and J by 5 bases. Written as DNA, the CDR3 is TGTGCCAGCAGCCAGGGGGACAGCAATAATTCACCCCTCCACTTT. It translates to CASSQGDSNNSPLHF.

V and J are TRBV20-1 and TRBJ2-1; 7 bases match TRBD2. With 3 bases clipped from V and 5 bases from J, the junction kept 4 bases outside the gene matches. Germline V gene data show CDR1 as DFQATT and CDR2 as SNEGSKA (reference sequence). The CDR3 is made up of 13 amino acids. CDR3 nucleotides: TGCAGTGCTAGTAGACTAGCCGACAATGAGCAGTTCTTC. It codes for CSASRLADNEQFF.

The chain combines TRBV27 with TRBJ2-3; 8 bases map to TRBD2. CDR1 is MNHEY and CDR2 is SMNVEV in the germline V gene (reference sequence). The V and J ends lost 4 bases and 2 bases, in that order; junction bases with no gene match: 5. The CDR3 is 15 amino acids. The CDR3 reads CASSWSAGATDTQYF. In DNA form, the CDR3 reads TGTGCCAGCAGTTGGTCAGCGGGAGCCACAGATACGCAGTATTTT.

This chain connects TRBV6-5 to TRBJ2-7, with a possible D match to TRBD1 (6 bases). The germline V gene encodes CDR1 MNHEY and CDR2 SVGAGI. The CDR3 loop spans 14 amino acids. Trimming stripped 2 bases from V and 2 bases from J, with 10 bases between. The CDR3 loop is CASSYGGQPYEQYF. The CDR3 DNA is TGTGCCAGCAGTTACGGGGGCCAGCCCTACGAGCAGTACTTC.

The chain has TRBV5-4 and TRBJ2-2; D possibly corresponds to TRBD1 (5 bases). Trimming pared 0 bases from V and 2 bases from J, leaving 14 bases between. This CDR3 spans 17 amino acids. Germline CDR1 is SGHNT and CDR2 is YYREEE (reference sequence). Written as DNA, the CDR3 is TGTGCCAGCAGCTTGGCATCGACAGCCGTAAACACCGGGGAGCTGTTTTTT. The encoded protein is CASSLASTAVNTGELFF.

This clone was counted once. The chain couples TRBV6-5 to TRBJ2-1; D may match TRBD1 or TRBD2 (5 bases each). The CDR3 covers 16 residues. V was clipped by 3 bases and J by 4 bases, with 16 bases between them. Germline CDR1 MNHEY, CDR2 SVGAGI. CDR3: CASSYYSTGLYNEQFF. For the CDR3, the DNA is TGTGCCAGCAGTTATTATAGTACAGGACTGTACAATGAGCAGTTCTTC.

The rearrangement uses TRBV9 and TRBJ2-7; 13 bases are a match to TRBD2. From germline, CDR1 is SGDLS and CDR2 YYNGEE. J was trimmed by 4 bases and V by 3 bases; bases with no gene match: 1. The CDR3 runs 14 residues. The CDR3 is CASSEGLAGYEQYF. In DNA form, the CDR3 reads TGTGCCAGCAGCGAGGGACTAGCGGGATACGAGCAGTACTTC. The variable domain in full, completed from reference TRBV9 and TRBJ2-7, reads DSGVTQTPKHLITATGQRVTLRCSPRSGDLSVYWYQQSLDQGLQFLIQYYNGEERAKGNILERFSAQQFPDLHSELNLSSLELGDSALYFCASSEGLAGYEQYFGPGTRLTVT.

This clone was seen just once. The CDR3 protein is CASSPPLAGGLNEQFF. The CDR3 DNA reads TGTGCCAGCAGCCCCCCCTTGGCGGGAGGGCTTAATGAGCAGTTCTTC. V usage is TRBV3-1 (or the pseudogene TRBV3-2) and J usage is TRBJ2-1; 9 nucleotides agree with TRBD2. This CDR3 has 16 residues. The germline CDR1 and CDR2 sequences are LGHDT and YNNKEL (reference sequence). The junction had 11 bases not matched to a gene; V was cut back by 4 bases and J by 7 bases.

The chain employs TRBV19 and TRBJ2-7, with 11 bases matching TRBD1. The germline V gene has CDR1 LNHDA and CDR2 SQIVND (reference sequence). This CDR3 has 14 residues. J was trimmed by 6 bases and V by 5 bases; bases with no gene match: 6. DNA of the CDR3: TGTGCCAGTAGTCCACGGACAGGGGGCTTCGAGCAGTACTTC. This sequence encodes CASSPRTGGFEQYF. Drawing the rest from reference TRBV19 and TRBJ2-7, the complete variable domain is DGGITQSPKYLFRKEGQNVTLSCEQNLNHDAMYWYRQDPGQGLRLIYYSQIVNDFQKGDIAEGYSVSREKKESFPLTVTSAQKNPTAFYLCASSPRTGGFEQYFGPGTRLTVT.

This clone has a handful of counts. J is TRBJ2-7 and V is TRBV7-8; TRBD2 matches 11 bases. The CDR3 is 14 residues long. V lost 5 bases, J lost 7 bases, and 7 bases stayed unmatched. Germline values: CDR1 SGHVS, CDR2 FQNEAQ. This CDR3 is CASSPLAGVGEQYF. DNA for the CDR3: TGTGCCAGCAGCCCACTAGCGGGAGTGGGTGAGCAGTACTTC.

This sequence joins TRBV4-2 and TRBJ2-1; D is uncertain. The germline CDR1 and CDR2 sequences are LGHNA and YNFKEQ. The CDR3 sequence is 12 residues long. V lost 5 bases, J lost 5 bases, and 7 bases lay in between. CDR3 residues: CASSALNNEQFF. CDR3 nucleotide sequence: TGTGCCAGCAGCGCTCTAAACAATGAGCAGTTCTTC.

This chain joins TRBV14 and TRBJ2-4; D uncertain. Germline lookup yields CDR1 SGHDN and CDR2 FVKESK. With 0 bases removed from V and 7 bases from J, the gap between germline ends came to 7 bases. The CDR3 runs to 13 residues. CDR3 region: CASSQDLVNIQYF. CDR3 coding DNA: TGTGCCAGCAGCCAAGATCTCGTCAACATTCAGTACTTC.

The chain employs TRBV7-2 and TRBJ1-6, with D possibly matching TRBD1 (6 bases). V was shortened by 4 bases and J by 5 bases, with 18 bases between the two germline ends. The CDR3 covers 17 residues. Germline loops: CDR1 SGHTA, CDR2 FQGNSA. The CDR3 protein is CASSSGPNRENNSPLHF. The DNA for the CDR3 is TGTGCCAGCAGCTCAGGTCCAAACAGGGAAAATAATTCACCCCTCCACTTT.

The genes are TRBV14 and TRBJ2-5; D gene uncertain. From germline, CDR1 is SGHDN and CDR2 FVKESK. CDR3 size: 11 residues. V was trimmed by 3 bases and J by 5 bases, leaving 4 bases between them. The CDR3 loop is CASSHLETQYF. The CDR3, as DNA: TGTGCCAGCAGCCATTTGGAGACCCAGTACTTC.

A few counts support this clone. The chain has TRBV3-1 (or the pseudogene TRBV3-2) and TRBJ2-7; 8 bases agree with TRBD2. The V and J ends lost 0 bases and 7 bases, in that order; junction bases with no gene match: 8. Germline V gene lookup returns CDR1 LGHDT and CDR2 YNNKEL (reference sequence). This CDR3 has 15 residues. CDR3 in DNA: TGTGCCAGCAGCCAAGATTTAGGGACTAGTTTGGAGCAGTACTTC. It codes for CASSQDLGTSLEQYF.

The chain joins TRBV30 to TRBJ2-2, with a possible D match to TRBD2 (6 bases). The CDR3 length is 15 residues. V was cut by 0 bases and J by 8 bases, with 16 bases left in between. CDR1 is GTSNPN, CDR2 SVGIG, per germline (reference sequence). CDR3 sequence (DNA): TGTGCCTGGAGTGTACTGGGAGGTGTCGCTGGGGAGCTGTTTTTT. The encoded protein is CAWSVLGGVAGELFF.

The CDR3 DNA follows: TGTGCCAGCAGCTCACGGGAAAAGGACAGCCTCTCCTACGAGCAGTACTTC. Its protein product is CASSSREKDSLSYEQYF. The J gene is TRBJ2-7, the V gene TRBV11-2; tentatively, D is TRBD1 (6 bases). The CDR3 is 17 amino acids. Germline CDR1 is SGHAT and CDR2 is FQNNGV. V lost 4 bases and J lost 0, with 19 bases in between.